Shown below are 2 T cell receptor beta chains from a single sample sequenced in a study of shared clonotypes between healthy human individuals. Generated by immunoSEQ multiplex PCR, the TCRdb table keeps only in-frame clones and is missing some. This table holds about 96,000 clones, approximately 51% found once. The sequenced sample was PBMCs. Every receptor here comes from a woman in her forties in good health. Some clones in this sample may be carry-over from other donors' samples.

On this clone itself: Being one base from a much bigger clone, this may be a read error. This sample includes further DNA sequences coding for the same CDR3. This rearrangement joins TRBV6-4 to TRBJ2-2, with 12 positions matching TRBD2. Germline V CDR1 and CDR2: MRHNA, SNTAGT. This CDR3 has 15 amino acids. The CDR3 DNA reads TGTGCCAGCAGAGAACTAGCGGGAGGTACCGGGGAGCTGTTCTTT. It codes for CASRELAGGTGELFF.

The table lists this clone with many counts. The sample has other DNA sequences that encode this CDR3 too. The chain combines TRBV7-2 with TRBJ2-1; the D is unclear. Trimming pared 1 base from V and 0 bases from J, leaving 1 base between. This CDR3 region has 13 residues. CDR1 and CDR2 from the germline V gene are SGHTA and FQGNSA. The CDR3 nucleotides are TGTGCCAGCAGCTTAGACTCCTACAATGAGCAGTTCTTC. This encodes CASSLDSYNEQFF. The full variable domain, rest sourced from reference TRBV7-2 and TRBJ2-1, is GAGVSQSPSNKVTEKGKDVELRCDPISGHTALYWYRQSLGQGLEFLIYFQGNSAPDKSGLPSDRFSAERTGGSVSTLTIQRTQQEDSAVYLCASSLDSYNEQFFGPGTRLTVL.